Below, 13 T cell receptor beta chains from the same sample are listed, as sequenced in a study of vaccination effects on CD4 cells after COVID-19. The data were produced by immunoSEQ multiplex PCR, yet TCRdb's version contains in-frame clones alone and is incomplete. The table records tens of thousands of clones, 80% of them present only once. Their target antigens are unknown. Peptide-pool stimulation followed by sequencing identified expanded antigen-specific CD4+ clonotypes in the ViraFEST assay. Cells that had been cultured for ten to eleven days were the source of isolated CD4+ T cells. As their vaccination, participants received two doses of either BNT162b2 or mRNA-1273. Material: CD4+ T cells from PBMCs cultured with SARS-CoV-2 spike peptides, obtained after COVID-19 vaccination. The source of these receptors is a human donor who received a COVID-19 vaccine. Some clones in this sample may be carry-over from other donors' samples.

This clone was counted a few times. The rearrangement uses TRBV3-1 (or the pseudogene TRBV3-2) and TRBJ1-5; no clear D. CDR3 length equals 14 residues. Deletions cut 2 bases from V and 2 bases from J, with 7 bases between. The V gene's germline CDR1 is LGHDT and CDR2 YNNKEL (reference sequence). CDR3 DNA sequence: TGTGCCAGCAGCCAACAGTACGGCAATCAGCCCCAGCATTTT. This sequence encodes CASSQQYGNQPQHF.

The chain combines TRBV5-5 with TRBJ1-6; tentatively, D is TRBD1 (6 bases). Germline values: CDR1 SGHKS, CDR2 YYEKEE (reference sequence). The CDR3 totals 14 residues. The V end lost 3 bases, the J end lost 8 bases, and 12 bases lay between the germline ends. CDR3 sequence: CASSSGQPYSPLHF. The CDR3 region has the DNA TGTGCCAGCAGCTCTGGACAGCCATATTCACCCCTCCACTTT.

By sample share, this clone is medium-sized. The V call is TRBV6-1, the J call TRBJ2-7; 7 positions agree with TRBD1. There are 15 residues in the CDR3. Germline V gene data show CDR1 as MNHNS and CDR2 as SASEGT. V gave up 3 bases and J gave up 3 bases; unmatched junction bases: 8. The CDR3 region has the DNA TGTGCCAGCAGTGATCCTGACAGGGTCGTCTACGAGCAGTACGTC. Residues: CASSDPDRVVYEQYV.

The J gene is TRBJ2-7, the V gene TRBV2; D uncertain. From germline, CDR1 is SNHLY and CDR2 FYNNEI. Trimming left V 6 bases short and J 2 bases short, with 14 bases between. This CDR3 is 14 amino acids long. The CDR3 DNA is TGTGCCAGCAGACCGACACCAACTCCCTACGAGCAGTACGTC. Its translation is CASRPTPTPYEQYV.

The CDR3 region is CASSPNGVVNEQFF. The CDR3 DNA reads as TGTGCCAGCAGCCCGAACGGGGTCGTCAATGAGCAGTTCTTC. The gene calls are TRBV27 and TRBJ2-1, with a possible D match to TRBD2 (5 bases). Trimming removed 6 bases at V and 6 bases at J, with 15 bases between. Germline CDR1 reads MNHEY; CDR2 reads SMNVEV (reference sequence). This CDR3 contains 14 residues.

This clone appeared a single time. V and J are TRBV5-4 and TRBJ1-2, with TRBD1 matching 7 bases. This CDR3 is 14 amino acids long. Trimming cost V 4 bases and J 8 bases; bases outside gene matches: 11. Germline V CDR1 and CDR2: SGHNT, YYREEE (reference sequence). CDR3 loop: CASSDTGAWRGYTF. The DNA of the CDR3 is TGTGCCAGCAGCGATACAGGGGCCTGGCGGGGCTACACCTTC. The variable domain in full, with the rest retrieved from reference TRBV5-4 and TRBJ1-2, is ETGVTQSPTHLIKTRGQQVTLRCSSQSGHNTVSWYQQALGQGPQFIFQYYREEENGRGNFPPRFSGLQFPNYSSELNVNALELDDSALYLCASSDTGAWRGYTFGSGTRLTVV.

This clone appeared once. The rearrangement links TRBV5-4 to TRBJ2-3; weak D call: TRBD2 (7 bases). Trimming removed 2 bases at V and 4 bases at J, with 11 bases between. The CDR3 covers 14 residues. From germline, CDR1 is SGHNT and CDR2 YYREEE (reference sequence). The CDR3 DNA sequence: TGTGCCAGCAGCTTCGGGGGGCGGGCAGATACGCAGTATTTT. This sequence encodes CASSFGGRADTQYF.

The chain recombines TRBV10-2 with TRBJ1-1; 8 nucleotides agree with TRBD1. V shed 6 bases, J shed 3 bases, and the junction held 9 bases outside the gene matches. The germline V gene encodes CDR1 WSHSY and CDR2 SAAADI. This CDR3 comprises 15 residues. CDR3 bases: TGCGCCAGCAGCGTTATCAGGGGGCCGCACACTGAAGCTTTCTTT. The encoded protein is CASSVIRGPHTEAFF.

The chain has TRBV28 and TRBJ2-7; either TRBD1 or TRBD2 may fit D (5 bases each). Deletions cut 10 bases from V and 2 bases from J, with 9 bases between. This CDR3 is built from 11 residues. From germline, CDR1 is MDHEN and CDR2 SYDVKM. Here the CDR3 reads CATMGAYEQYV. CDR3 DNA sequence: TGTGCCACCATGGGGGCCTACGAGCAGTACGTC.

CDR3 coding DNA: TGCGCCAGCAGCCACCTCCGGGACAGAGAAAACATTCAGTACTTC. Protein sequence: CASSHLRDRENIQYF. The V call is TRBV4-1, the J call TRBJ2-4; 7 positions match TRBD1. The CDR3 length is 15 residues. Losses at the gene ends were 3 bases for V and 5 bases for J; bases not matched to a gene: 7. Per germline, CDR1 MGHRA and CDR2 YSYEKL.

The genes are TRBV5-4 and TRBJ2-3, with 8 bases matching TRBD2. The V gene end was trimmed by 0 bases and the J gene end by 7 bases; junction bases not matched to a gene: 7. The CDR3 totals 15 residues. CDR1 and CDR2 (germline): SGHNT, YYREEE (reference sequence). The CDR3 is CASSLDGGATYTQYF. Written as DNA, the CDR3 is TGTGCCAGCAGCTTGGACGGGGGGGCCACGTATACGCAGTATTTT. Variable domain in full (rest from reference TRBV5-4 and TRBJ2-3): ETGVTQSPTHLIKTRGQQVTLRCSSQSGHNTVSWYQQALGQGPQFIFQYYREEENGRGNFPPRFSGLQFPNYSSELNVNALELDDSALYLCASSLDGGATYTQYFGPGTRLTVL.

V and J are TRBV2 and TRBJ2-3; 9 nucleotides line up with TRBD1. The trim removed 2 bases at V and 5 bases at J, leaving 5 bases unmatched. CDR3 size: 15 residues. CDR1 and CDR2 from the germline V gene are SNHLY and FYNNEI. The chain's CDR3 is CASSENRGPRDTQYF. CDR3 DNA: TGTGCCAGCAGTGAAAACAGGGGGCCAAGAGATACGCAGTATTTT.

The rearrangement links TRBV10-3 to TRBJ1-1; TRBD1 is a possible D gene (5 bases). Per germline, CDR1 ENHRY and CDR2 SYGVKD. The ends were cut back, 4 bases at V and 5 bases at J, with 17 bases in the middle. The CDR3 has 15 residues. CDR3 sequence: CAISGGAGRGTEAFF. In nucleotides, the CDR3 is TGTGCCATCAGTGGAGGCGCAGGGAGGGGTACTGAAGCTTTCTTT.